The 4 T cell receptor beta chains in this list originate from one sample, sequenced in a study of T cells after posttransplantation cyclophosphamide. Using immunoSEQ multiplex PCR, the repertoire was profiled, and TCRdb retains in-frame clones only, with some absent. Observed are around 35,000 clones, no singletons, with the top ten taking approximately 6.4%. The sample taken for sequencing was PBMCs. Receptor source: a woman in her fifties or sixties in good health and a related stem cell transplant donor.

In this sample, this clone turned up many times. The chain joins TRBV15 to TRBJ1-3, with D unresolved. The CDR3 length is 14 residues. The germline V gene encodes CDR1 LNHNV and CDR2 YYDKDF (reference sequence). With 0 bases removed from V and 4 bases from J, the gap between germline ends came to 7 bases. The CDR3, as DNA: TGTGCCACCAGCAGAGACCCCCTAGGAAACACCATATATTTT. It codes for CATSRDPLGNTIYF.

The rearrangement joins TRBV30 to TRBJ2-2, with 10 nucleotides matching TRBD1. Germline values: CDR1 GTSNPN, CDR2 SVGIG (reference sequence). V lost 3 bases to trimming and J lost 7 bases; unmatched junction nucleotides: 2. CDR3 length: 13 residues. CDR3 coding DNA: TGTGCCTGGAGGGGACAGGGGTACGGGGAGCTGTTTTTT. This encodes CAWRGQGYGELFF.

There are many counts of this clone. The rearrangement links TRBV7-9 to TRBJ2-7; weak D call: TRBD2 (6 bases). V was cut by 7 bases and J by 7 bases, with 20 bases left in between. The V gene's germline CDR1 is SEHNR and CDR2 FQNEAQ (reference sequence). The CDR3 is 14 residues long. The CDR3 sequence: CASTPGSGAGEQYF. CDR3 DNA sequence: TGTGCCAGCACCCCCGGGTCCGGGGCGGGGGAGCAGTACTTC.

This clone was found many times. The chain employs TRBV6-1 and TRBJ1-5; D possibly corresponds to TRBD1 (5 bases). The V gene lost 1 base and the J gene lost 9 bases, with 10 bases spanning the gap. The CDR3 extends over 13 amino acids. Germline V gene lookup returns CDR1 MNHNS and CDR2 SASEGT. CDR3: CASSEGDSRPQHF. Here the CDR3 DNA reads TGTGCCAGCAGTGAAGGCGACAGCCGGCCCCAGCATTTT.